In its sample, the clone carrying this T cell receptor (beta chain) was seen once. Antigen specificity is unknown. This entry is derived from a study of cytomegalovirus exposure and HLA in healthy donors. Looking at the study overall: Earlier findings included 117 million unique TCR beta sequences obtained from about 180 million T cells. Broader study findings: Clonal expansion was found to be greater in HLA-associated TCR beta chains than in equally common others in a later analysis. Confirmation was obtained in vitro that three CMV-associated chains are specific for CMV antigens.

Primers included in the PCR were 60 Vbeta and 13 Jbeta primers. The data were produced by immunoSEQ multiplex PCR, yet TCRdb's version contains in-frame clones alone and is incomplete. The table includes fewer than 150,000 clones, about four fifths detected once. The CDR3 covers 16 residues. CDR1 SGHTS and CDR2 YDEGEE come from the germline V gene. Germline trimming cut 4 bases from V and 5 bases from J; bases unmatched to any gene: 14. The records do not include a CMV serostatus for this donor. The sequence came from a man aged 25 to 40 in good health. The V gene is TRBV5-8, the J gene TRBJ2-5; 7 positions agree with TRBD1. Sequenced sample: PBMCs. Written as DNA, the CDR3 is TGTGCCAGCAGCGCGCTCCTTGGACAGGATAGGGAGACCCAGTACTTC. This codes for CASSALLGQDRETQYF.